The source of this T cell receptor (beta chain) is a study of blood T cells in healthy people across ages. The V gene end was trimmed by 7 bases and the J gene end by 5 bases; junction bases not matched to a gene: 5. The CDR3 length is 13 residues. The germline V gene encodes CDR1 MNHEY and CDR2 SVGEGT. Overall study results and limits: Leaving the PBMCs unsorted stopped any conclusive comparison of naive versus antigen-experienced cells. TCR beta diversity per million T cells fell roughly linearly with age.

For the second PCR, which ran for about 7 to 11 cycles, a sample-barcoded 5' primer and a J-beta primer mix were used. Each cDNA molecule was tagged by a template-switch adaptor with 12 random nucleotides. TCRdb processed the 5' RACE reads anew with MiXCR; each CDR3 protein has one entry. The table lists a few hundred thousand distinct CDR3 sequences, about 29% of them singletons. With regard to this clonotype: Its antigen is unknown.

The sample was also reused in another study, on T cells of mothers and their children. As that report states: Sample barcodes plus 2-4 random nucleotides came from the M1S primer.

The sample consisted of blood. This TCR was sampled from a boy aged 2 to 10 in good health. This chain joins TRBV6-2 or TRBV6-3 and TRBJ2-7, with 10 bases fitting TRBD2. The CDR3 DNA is TGTGCCAGCACCCGACTAGCGGGCCACGAGCAGTACTTC. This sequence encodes CASTRLAGHEQYF.